Listed here are 24 T cell receptor beta chains from one sample, sequenced in a study of cytomegalovirus exposure and HLA in healthy donors. Researchers ran the PCR with 60 Vbeta and 13 Jbeta primers. The method was immunoSEQ multiplex PCR; TCRdb's version includes in-frame clones alone and lacks a portion of them. This sample has about 100,000 clones, with around a tenth found just once. The specimen sequenced was PBMCs. Source of these receptors: a man aged 35 to 55 in good health and CMV-seropositive.

There are a few counts of this clone. This rearrangement joins TRBV6-1 to TRBJ1-1, with D perhaps matching TRBD1 (6 bases). V gave up 5 bases and J gave up 1 base, with 8 bases separating them. CDR3 length equals 13 residues. Germline CDR1 and CDR2: MNHNS and SASEGT. DNA for the CDR3: TGTGCCAGCAGTCGGACAGAGAACACTGAAGCTTTCTTT. It encodes CASSRTENTEAFF.

This clone occurred a few times. V and J are TRBV5-5 and TRBJ1-5, with D unclear. V was shortened by 0 bases and J by 7 bases, with 5 bases between the two germline ends. The CDR3 runs to 12 residues. Per the germline V gene, CDR1 is SGHKS and CDR2 is YYEKEE (reference sequence). In DNA form, the CDR3 reads TGTGCCAGCAGCTTGGAAGCCCAGCCCCAGCATTTT. The encoded protein is CASSLEAQPQHF.

The rearrangement joins TRBV11-2 to TRBJ2-7, with TRBD1 identical over 7 bases. The CDR3 loop spans 15 amino acids. Germline V gene sequence: CDR1 SGHAT, CDR2 FQNNGV. V gave up 5 bases and J gave up 0 bases; unmatched junction bases: 7. In DNA form, the CDR3 reads TGTGCCAGCAGCGCCTTCCGGGACAGCTCCTACGAGCAGTACTTC. Its protein is CASSAFRDSSYEQYF.

The chain links TRBV13 to TRBJ2-7; D is possibly TRBD1 (6 bases). Germline V lookup: CDR1 PRHDT, CDR2 FYEKMQ (reference sequence). Trimming took 1 base from V and 4 from J, leaving 8 bases between them. The CDR3 runs 13 residues. The CDR3 DNA is TGTGCCAGCAGCTTAGCTACAGGGTACGAGCAGTACTTC. Translating gives CASSLATGYEQYF.

The chain is built from TRBV9 and TRBJ1-1; possible D gene TRBD1, 5 bases. Germline V gene sequence: CDR1 SGDLS, CDR2 YYNGEE. The length of the CDR3 is 16 residues. Trimming shortened V by 4 bases and J by 2 bases, and 18 bases separated the two germline ends. The CDR3 coding sequence is TGTGCCAGCAGCCCCATGACGGGACTCAAAAACACTGAAGCTTTCTTT. Amino acid sequence: CASSPMTGLKNTEAFF.

This clone has a handful of counts. The V and J genes are TRBV12-5 and TRBJ2-1, with 9 bases fitting TRBD2. The CDR3 has 15 amino acids. V dropped 3 bases and J dropped 7; count of bases not matched to a gene: 7. Germline lookup yields CDR1 LGHNT and CDR2 FRNRAP. Here the CDR3 reads CASGFASGNLNEQFF. The CDR3 nucleotides read TGTGCTAGTGGTTTCGCTAGCGGGAATCTGAATGAGCAGTTCTTC.

This clone was recorded a few times. The rearrangement links TRBV4-2 to TRBJ1-1; D not resolved. Germline V gene sequence: CDR1 LGHNA, CDR2 YNFKEQ. The CDR3 has 13 amino acids. V lost 0 bases to trimming and J lost 9 bases, with 11 bases between them. CDR3 protein: CASSQDAGSKAFF. CDR3 coding DNA: TGTGCCAGCAGCCAAGATGCGGGGTCGAAAGCTTTCTTT.

For the CDR3, the DNA is TGTGCCAGCAGCGACAGGGGGCAGGGTGAAAAACTGTTTTTT. Translating it yields CASSDRGQGEKLFF. The chain carries TRBV13 and TRBJ1-4; 10 positions match TRBD1. Germline V gives CDR1 PRHDT, CDR2 FYEKMQ (reference sequence). The CDR3 is 14 amino acids. V lost 5 bases to trimming and J lost 7 bases; unmatched junction nucleotides: 4.

This clone came up a few times. The same CDR3 is also encoded by other DNA sequences in this sample. The chain has TRBV5-1 and TRBJ2-1, with D possibly TRBD1 on 6 matching bases. The V gene lost 4 bases and the J gene lost 0 bases, with 11 bases spanning the gap. Per germline, CDR1 SGHRS and CDR2 YFSETQ. The CDR3 runs 15 residues. The CDR3 region is CASSPTGSSYNEQFF. CDR3 nucleotide sequence: TGCGCCAGCAGCCCCACAGGGAGCTCCTACAATGAGCAGTTCTTC. Complete variable domain (other parts from reference TRBV5-1 and TRBJ2-1): KAGVTQTPRYLIKTRGQQVTLSCSPISGHRSVSWYQQTPGQGLQFLFEYFSETQRNKGNFPGRFSGRQFSNSRSEMNVSTLELGDSALYLCASSPTGSSYNEQFFGPGTRLTVL.

The chain combines TRBV5-1 with TRBJ2-3; D is uncertain. The germline CDR1 and CDR2 sequences are SGHRS and YFSETQ. The V end was cut by 0 bases, the J end by 2 bases, with 4 bases between. CDR3 length: 13 amino acids. The CDR3 region is CASSLVLTDTQYF. DNA for the CDR3: TGCGCCAGCAGCTTGGTCCTCACAGATACGCAGTATTTT.

V and J are TRBV30 and TRBJ2-5; possibly TRBD2 for D (5 bases). The CDR3 is 12 amino acids. V was trimmed by 0 bases and J by 5 bases, leaving 7 bases between them. Germline V CDR1 and CDR2: GTSNPN, SVGIG (reference sequence). CDR3 nucleotides: TGTGCCTGGAGTGTACTAGGGGAGACCCAGTACTTC. This codes for CAWSVLGETQYF.

This clone was seen a few times. The chain is built from TRBV5-4 and TRBJ2-2; the match to TRBD2 covers 9 bases. This CDR3 has 15 residues. V dropped 2 bases and J dropped 5; count of bases not matched to a gene: 4. The germline V gene has CDR1 SGHNT and CDR2 YYREEE (reference sequence). CDR3 DNA: TGTGCCAGCAGCTTTTTTAGCGGGAGAACCGGGGAGCTGTTTTTT. This encodes CASSFFSGRTGELFF.

CDR3 bases: TGTGCCAGTAGTATAGAATGGGACAGGGTAGAGACCCAGTACTTC. Protein sequence: CASSIEWDRVETQYF. The V gene is TRBV19, the J gene TRBJ2-5; 9 bases line up with TRBD1. After removal of 0 bases from V and 4 bases from J, the junction contained 3 bases not matched to a gene. Germline V gene data show CDR1 as LNHDA and CDR2 as SQIVND (reference sequence). The CDR3 totals 15 residues.

This clone was detected only a few times. The chain links TRBV28 to TRBJ1-1; the match to TRBD1 covers 7 bases. Trimming removed 6 bases from V and 12 bases from J; junction bases left unmatched: 7. This CDR3 region has 11 residues. CDR1 is MDHEN, CDR2 SYDVKM, per germline. The CDR3 sequence is CASSADREPFF. CDR3 DNA: TGTGCCAGCAGCGCAGACAGGGAACCTTTCTTT.

This clone was observed a few times. DNA of the CDR3: TGTGCCAGCAGTTTTGATACAGCGGGAGCCTACGAGCAGTACTTC. Its protein is CASSFDTAGAYEQYF. This chain links TRBV27 with TRBJ2-7, with 8 bases that match TRBD2. Germline V gene sequence: CDR1 MNHEY, CDR2 SMNVEV (reference sequence). The CDR3 has 15 amino acids. J lost 2 bases, V lost 3 bases, and 6 bases had no gene match.

This clone was seen a handful of times. The V call is TRBV4-2, the J call TRBJ2-1; 11 bases match TRBD2. CDR3 length equals 16 residues. The V gene end was trimmed by 3 bases and the J gene end by 4 bases; junction bases not matched to a gene: 5. Germline CDR1 LGHNA, CDR2 YNFKEQ. CDR3 bases: TGTGCCAGCAGCCAGGCGACTAGCGGGACTTACAATGAGCAGTTCTTC. Its protein is CASSQATSGTYNEQFF.

This clone was counted at least ten times. Other DNA sequences of this sample code for an identical CDR3. The J gene is TRBJ2-2, the V gene TRBV6-5, with 7 bases matching TRBD2. With 2 bases clipped from V and 5 bases from J, the junction kept 8 bases outside the gene matches. Germline values: CDR1 MNHEY, CDR2 SVGAGI. This CDR3 has 16 amino acids. CDR3: CASSYDRLAGTGELFF. The CDR3 coding sequence is TGTGCCAGCAGTTACGACCGACTAGCTGGGACCGGGGAGCTGTTTTTT.

The chain is built from TRBV5-5 and TRBJ2-5, with D hard to call. Germline V gene sequence: CDR1 SGHKS, CDR2 YYEKEE (reference sequence). The CDR3 extends over 13 amino acids. V was trimmed by 0 bases and J by 2 bases, leaving 5 bases between them. In nucleotides, the CDR3 is TGTGCCAGCAGCTTGGCCTATCAAGAGACCCAGTACTTC. The encoded protein is CASSLAYQETQYF.

This clone has more than one count but fewer than ten. V gene TRBV7-9 combines with J gene TRBJ1-5; D is uncertain. Trimming cost V 2 bases and J 6 bases, with 14 bases left between them. Germline loops: CDR1 SEHNR, CDR2 FQNEAQ (reference sequence). This CDR3 region has 15 residues. The CDR3 sequence is CASSLSAGSGQPQHF. The CDR3 DNA is TGTGCCAGCAGCTTAAGTGCCGGTTCCGGTCAGCCCCAGCATTTT.

The chain has TRBV7-6 and TRBJ2-6; no reliable D call. The CDR3 is 16 residues long. CDR1 and CDR2 (germline): SGHVS, FNYEAQ. Trimming took 0 bases from V and 3 from J, leaving 9 bases between them. The CDR3 DNA is TGTGCCAGCAGCTTAGCGGTTGGCCTTGGGGCCAACGTCCTGACTTTC. This codes for CASSLAVGLGANVLTF.

The gene calls are TRBV5-6 and TRBJ2-2; TRBD1 is a possible D gene (6 bases). V lost 6 bases, J lost 10 bases, and 16 bases lay in between. Looked up from germline, CDR1 is SGHDT and CDR2 is YYEEEE. The CDR3 totals 13 residues. The CDR3 spells CASTLGWDTELFF. The CDR3 DNA sequence: TGTGCCAGCACCCTGGGGTGGGACACGGAGCTGTTTTTT.

The rearrangement uses TRBV29-1 and TRBJ2-6; the D is unclear. The V gene lost 4 bases and the J gene lost 2 bases, with 3 bases spanning the gap. Per the germline V gene, CDR1 is SQVTM and CDR2 is ANQGSEA. This CDR3 has 12 residues. CDR3 nucleotides: TGCAGCGTTGTCACTGGGGCCAACGTCCTGACTTTC. It specifies CSVVTGANVLTF.

The chain combines TRBV9 with TRBJ2-5; D gene ambiguous. Germline lookup yields CDR1 SGDLS and CDR2 YYNGEE. The CDR3 extends over 15 amino acids. Trimming removed 3 bases from V and 5 bases from J, with 17 bases in between. CDR3 residues: CASSALHGPQETQYF. As DNA, the CDR3 is TGTGCCAGCAGCGCTCTGCATGGCCCCCAGGAGACCCAGTACTTC.

This clone was seen only a few times. The CDR3 region is CASSLSRGQETQYF. The CDR3 nucleotides read TGCGCCAGCAGCTTGAGCAGGGGGCAAGAGACCCAGTACTTC. The chain carries TRBV5-1 and TRBJ2-5; 7 bases match TRBD1. Germline CDR1 and CDR2: SGHRS and YFSETQ. V lost 1 base and J lost 2; bases outside the gene matches: 2. The CDR3 is 14 residues long.